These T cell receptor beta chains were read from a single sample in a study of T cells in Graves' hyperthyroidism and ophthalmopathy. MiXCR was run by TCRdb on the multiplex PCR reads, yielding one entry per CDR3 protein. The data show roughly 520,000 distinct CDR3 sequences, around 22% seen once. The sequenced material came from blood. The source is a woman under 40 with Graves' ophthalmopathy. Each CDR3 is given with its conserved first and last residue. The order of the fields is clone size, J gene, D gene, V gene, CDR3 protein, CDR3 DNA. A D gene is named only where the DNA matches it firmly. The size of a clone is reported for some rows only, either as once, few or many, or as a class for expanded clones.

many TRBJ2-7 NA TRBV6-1 CASSEARFLTVSSYEQYF TGTGCCAGCAGTGAAGCGAGGTTTTTGACCGTGAGCTCCTACGAGCAGTACTTC
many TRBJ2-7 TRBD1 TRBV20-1 CSAPGTGGSYEQYF TGCAGTGCCCCCGGGACAGGGGGTTCCTACGAGCAGTACTTC
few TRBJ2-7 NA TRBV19 CASSAGSTPGYEQYF TGTGCCAGTAGTGCAGGCTCCACCCCGGGTTACGAGCAGTACTTC
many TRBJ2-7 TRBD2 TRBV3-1 CASSLAGLAVYEQYF TGTGCCAGCAGCCTTGCGGGACTAGCGGTTTACGAGCAGTACTTC
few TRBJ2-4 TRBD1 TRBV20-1 CSAGDRDGVNIKYF TGCAGTGCTGGCGACAGGGATGGGGTAAACATTAAGTACTTC
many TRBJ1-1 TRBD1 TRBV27 CASSLRGTYTEAFF TGTGCCAGCAGCCTCAGGGGGACTTACACTGAAGCTTTCTTT
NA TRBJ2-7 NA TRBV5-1 CASSLNTDTYEQYF TGCGCCAGCAGCTTGAACACGGACACCTACGAGCAGTACTTC
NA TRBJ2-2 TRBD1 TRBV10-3 CAISPGQGFAGELFF TGTGCCATCAGCCCGGGACAGGGATTTGCCGGGGAGCTGTTTTTT
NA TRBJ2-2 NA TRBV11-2 CASSLLPGQKTGELFF TGTGCCAGCAGCTTACTCCCCGGACAGAAAACCGGGGAGCTGTTTTTT
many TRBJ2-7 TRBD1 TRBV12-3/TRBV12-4 CASKRDSTYEQYF TGTGCCAGCAAGAGGGACAGCACCTACGAGCAGTACTTC
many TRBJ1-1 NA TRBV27 CASSAPQGGWAEAFF TGTGCCAGCAGCGCACCCCAAGGGGGTTGGGCTGAAGCTTTCTTT
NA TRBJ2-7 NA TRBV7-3 CASSLSPSDNYEQYF TGTGCCAGCAGCTTATCCCCATCAGACAATTACGAGCAGTACTTC